These 7 T cell receptor beta chains share one sample of origin, sequenced in a study of shared clonotypes between healthy human individuals. The table came from immunoSEQ multiplex PCR; TCRdb's copy has only in-frame clones and leaves some out. The table includes about 2 million clones, 85% to 95% detected once. Material: naive CD4+ T cells sorted from blood. Subset indicated: CD45RA+ positively selected. These receptors were collected from a man between 18 and 35 years old in good health.

The chain employs TRBV28 and TRBJ2-6, with 12 bases fitting TRBD2. Germline V CDR1 and CDR2: MDHEN, SYDVKM. V lost 9 bases and J lost 0; bases outside the gene matches: 9. The CDR3 extends over 18 amino acids. The CDR3 loop is CASTDGLAGLSGANVLTF. DNA for the CDR3: TGTGCCAGTACGGATGGACTAGCGGGGCTCTCTGGGGCCAACGTCCTGACTTTC.

The chain combines TRBV7-6 with TRBJ2-5, with 7 bases aligning to TRBD2. Germline V CDR1 and CDR2: SGHVS, FNYEAQ. The CDR3 contains 15 residues. After removal of 2 bases from V and 7 bases from J, the junction contained 10 bases not matched to a gene. The CDR3 bases are TGTGCCAGCAGCTTATCTAGCAGCCGCGGGGGGACCCAGTACTTC. It yields the protein CASSLSSSRGGTQYF.

The chain is built from TRBV30 and TRBJ1-1, with D possibly matching TRBD1 (5 bases). Germline V gene data show CDR1 as GTSNPN and CDR2 as SVGIG (reference sequence). This CDR3 has 16 residues. V shed 0 bases and J shed 1 base, with 15 bases lying between them. In DNA, the CDR3 is TGTGCCTGGAGTGTACTCCCCTTGGGGGGGAACACTGAAGCTTTCTTT. Protein sequence: CAWSVLPLGGNTEAFF.

Worth noting for this clone: Other DNA sequences in this specimen translate into the identical CDR3. The gene calls are TRBV28 and TRBJ1-2; 9 bases are shared with TRBD1. Per germline, CDR1 MDHEN and CDR2 SYDVKM. Losses at the gene ends were 3 bases for V and 8 bases for J; bases not matched to a gene: 7. CDR3 length equals 14 residues. Here the CDR3 reads CASSLGQGIGGYTF. In nucleotides, the CDR3 is TGTGCCAGCAGTTTGGGACAGGGTATCGGCGGCTACACCTTC.

This chain joins TRBV5-6 and TRBJ2-2; D gene ambiguous. Germline-derived CDR1 and CDR2 are SGHDT and YYEEEE. The CDR3 totals 13 residues. V shed 4 bases and J shed 1 base, with 5 bases lying between them. CDR3 residues: CASSPMNTGELFF. The CDR3 DNA follows: TGTGCCAGCAGCCCGATGAACACCGGGGAGCTGTTTTTT. Looking up the rest from reference TRBV5-6 and TRBJ2-2 gives the full variable domain: DAGVTQSPTHLIKTRGQQVTLRCSPKSGHDTVSWYQQALGQGPQFIFQYYEEEERQRGNFPDRFSGHQFPNYSSELNVNALLLGDSALYLCASSPMNTGELFFGEGSRLTVL.

This chain connects TRBV12-5 to TRBJ1-1; TRBD1 matches at 9 bases. Germline V lookup: CDR1 LGHNT, CDR2 FRNRAP. J gave up 0 bases and V 8 bases, and 1 base lay outside the gene matches. CDR3 size: 13 residues. The DNA for the CDR3 is TGTGCTAGTCACAGGGGGCTGAACACTGAAGCTTTCTTT. It translates to CASHRGLNTEAFF.

The J gene is TRBJ2-2, the V gene TRBV11-2, with TRBD1 matching over 10 bases. The CDR3 contains 16 residues. Germline CDR1 is SGHAT and CDR2 is FQNNGV. V was pared by 1 base and J by 6 bases, with 5 bases of the junction left unmatched. This CDR3 is CASSLGSGQGAGELFF. The CDR3 DNA reads TGTGCCAGCAGCTTAGGGAGCGGACAGGGGGCCGGGGAGCTGTTTTTT.